This T cell receptor (beta chain) was identified during a study of blood T cell repertoires in COVID-19. Germline V CDR1 and CDR2: SGHNT, YENEEA. The V gene lost 0 bases and the J gene lost 3 bases, with 8 bases spanning the gap. The CDR3 runs to 14 residues. Recruits, aged roughly 18 to 100 years, lived in some 25 US areas. Clones were read by immunoSEQ multiplex PCR, and TCRdb kept only the in-frame ones, dropping some. The sample holds 250,000 or so clones, about 90% seen once. Sample: PBMCs or T cells enriched from blood (not recorded which). This TCR was recovered from a woman aged 40 to 50 who had been exposed to COVID-19. The chain has TRBV11-3 and TRBJ1-2; D is perhaps TRBD1 (5 bases). In DNA, the CDR3 is TGTGCCAGCAGCTTAGAACAGGCAGACTATGGCTACACCTTC. This codes for CASSLEQADYGYTF.